This TCR beta chain was observed in a study of blood T cell repertoires in COVID-19. Across the study: Spain, Italy and the United States supplied samples that represented acute and convalescent COVID-19. In each case, the material was cDNA or gDNA derived from T cells, B-cell-depleted T cells, or PBMCs.

Produced via immunoSEQ multiplex PCR; TCRdb's table is partial and in-frame only. Here the sample spans more than 250,000 clones, about 89% being singletons. Participants spanned ages about 18 to 100 years and resided in roughly 22 US areas. Each participant's cohort was designated according to participant-reported clinical history. Germline assignment: CDR1 SGHRS and CDR2 YFSETQ. The CDR3 extends over 19 amino acids. The V end lost 0 bases, the J end lost 6 bases, and 26 bases lay between the germline ends. This TCR was sampled from a woman between 18 and 29 years old who had recovered from COVID-19. The chain combines TRBV5-1 with TRBJ2-3; possible D gene TRBD1, 6 bases. The source material was PBMCs or T cells enriched from blood (not recorded which). In DNA form, the CDR3 reads TGCGCCAGCAGCTTGGCCCTCAACAGGCAGACAGGAGACCGGGATACGCAGTATTTT. It is translated as CASSLALNRQTGDRDTQYF.